These 3 T cell receptor beta chains were all obtained from the same sample, sequenced in a study of T cell responses to AZD1222 COVID-19 vaccine (dated by TCRdb to about 2021). The sample's time point, from its label and the paper: baseline before first vaccination. The protocol used for the library was the immunoSEQ multiplex PCR assay. TCRdb stores this immuneACCESS table with in-frame sequences only. Part of the clones is absent; in the studies checked, under half of the shortfall reflects unresolved V genes, and no reason is known for the rest. The sample table holds approximately 70,000 clones, of which about four fifths were seen once. The leading ten clones occupy about 9.4% of the sample. Sequencing was performed on peripheral blood, taken on day 0 of AZD1222 vaccination. These receptor sequences come from an adult in good health.

There are a few counts of this clone. The rearrangement links TRBV5-1 to TRBJ1-6, with D uncertain. Trimming shortened V by 0 bases and J by 8 bases, and 6 bases separated the two germline ends. Germline lookup yields CDR1 SGHRS and CDR2 YFSETQ. This CDR3 is 13 amino acids long. In DNA form, the CDR3 reads TGCGCCAGCAGCTTGGGAGTCGATTCACCCCTCCACTTT. Protein product: CASSLGVDSPLHF.

This rearrangement joins TRBV12-3 or TRBV12-4 to TRBJ2-1; D is unresolved. V lost 5 bases, J lost 7 bases, and 9 bases lay in between. The CDR3 sequence is 12 residues long. The CDR3 loop reads CASSPASNEQFF. Written as DNA, the CDR3 is TGTGCCAGCAGTCCGGCGAGTAATGAGCAGTTCTTC.

J is TRBJ2-3 and V is TRBV10-3, with TRBD2 as a possible D gene (6 bases). Trimming took off 4 bases at V and 2 bases at J, with 13 bases between the two ends. Germline V gene lookup returns CDR1 ENHRY and CDR2 SYGVKD. The CDR3 covers 15 residues. The DNA of the CDR3 is TGTGCCATCAGTGGCGGGACTTCTTTCACAGATACGCAGTATTTT. Amino acid sequence: CAISGGTSFTDTQYF.